This record concerns one T cell receptor (beta chain) sequence. The source of the sample is a study of blood T cell repertoires in COVID-19. Looking at the study overall: From T cells, B-cell-depleted T cells, or PBMCs came the material, which was cDNA or gDNA.

Assay used: immunoSEQ multiplex PCR; TCRdb lists only in-frame clones, some missing. The table lists approximately 52,000 clones, about 91% of them singletons, with 4.9% in the top ten. Germline V gene lookup returns CDR1 SGHNT and CDR2 YYREEE (reference sequence). The V gene end was trimmed by 4 bases and the J gene end by 7 bases; junction bases not matched to a gene: 13. The CDR3 loop spans 15 amino acids. The V and J genes are TRBV5-4 and TRBJ1-2, with 7 bases fitting TRBD1. This sequence originates from a man in his sixties with active COVID-19. Material for sequencing was peripheral blood. CDR3 sequence: CASSRSTGSAFGYTF. DNA of the CDR3: TGTGCCAGCAGCCGGTCGACAGGGTCCGCATTTGGCTACACCTTC.